This T cell receptor (beta chain) was captured by sequencing in a study of blood T cell repertoires in COVID-19. Study-level background: COVID-19 samples, acute and convalescent, were from the United States, Italy and Spain. Sources were T cells, B-cell-depleted T cells, or PBMCs; the material itself was cDNA or gDNA.

Germline CDR1 is MDHEN and CDR2 is SYDVKM. J gave up 0 bases and V 6 bases, and 6 bases lay outside the gene matches. CDR3 length equals 15 residues. Method: immunoSEQ multiplex PCR; TCRdb's copy keeps in-frame clones and lacks some. The table lists approximately 170,000 clones, 85% to 90% of them singletons. The sequence derives from a man younger than 35 with active or convalescent COVID-19. Sample: peripheral blood. The chain is built from TRBV28 and TRBJ2-3, with 7 bases matching TRBD2. CDR3 in DNA: TGTGCCAGCAGAAGGAGCGGGGCGAGCACAGATACGCAGTATTTT. It yields the protein CASRRSGASTDTQYF.